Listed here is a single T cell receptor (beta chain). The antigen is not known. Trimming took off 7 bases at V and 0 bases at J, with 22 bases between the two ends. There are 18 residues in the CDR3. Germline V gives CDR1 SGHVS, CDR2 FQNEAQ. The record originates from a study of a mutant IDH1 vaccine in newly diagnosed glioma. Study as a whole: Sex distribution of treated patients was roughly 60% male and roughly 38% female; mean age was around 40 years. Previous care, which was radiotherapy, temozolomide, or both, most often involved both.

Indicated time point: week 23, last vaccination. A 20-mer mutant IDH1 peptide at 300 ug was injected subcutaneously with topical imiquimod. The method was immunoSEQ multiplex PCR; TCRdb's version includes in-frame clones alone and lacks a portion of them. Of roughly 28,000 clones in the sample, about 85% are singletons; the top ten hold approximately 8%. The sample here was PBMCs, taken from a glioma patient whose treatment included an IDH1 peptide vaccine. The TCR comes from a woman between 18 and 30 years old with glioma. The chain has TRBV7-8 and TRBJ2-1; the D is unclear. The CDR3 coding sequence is TGTGCCAGCACCCCCCCTCTTAGGTTTCGAGGCTCCTACAATGAGCAGTTCTTC. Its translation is CASTPPLRFRGSYNEQFF.